This T cell receptor (beta chain) originates from a study of T cell responses to AZD1222 COVID-19 vaccine. General study results and limits: Among AZD1222 vaccinees, only six were seropositive at baseline. Close to half of spike-specific TCRs reportedly recognize unmutated variant regions. Donors were largely white British and mainly female; clonal diversity was possibly underestimated. There were repertoire samples only from the period after the peak T cell response.

The count of this clone is one. The antigen remains unidentified. Sequencing used immunoSEQ multiplex PCR; TCRdb keeps in-frame clones, though not all of them. The repertoire includes 130,000 to 150,000 clones, 85% to 90% of them detected once, and about 1.5% sits in the top ten. Germline assignment: CDR1 MNHEY and CDR2 SVGAGI. The CDR3 length is 12 residues. The TCR was taken from an adult in good health. V and J are TRBV6-5 and TRBJ1-4, with D possibly being TRBD1 (5 bases). The specimen was peripheral blood, collected on day 0 of AZD1222 vaccination. CDR3 amino acids: CAGGETNEKLFF. The CDR3 region has the DNA TGTGCGGGGGGGGAAACTAATGAAAAACTGTTTTTT.